This T cell receptor (beta chain) was captured by sequencing in a study of identical twins. Concerning this clonotype itself: Antigen: not known.

TCRdb reprocessed the 5' RACE reads via MiXCR and lists one record per CDR3 protein. The profile covers some 900,000 distinct CDR3 sequences, with 10% to 15% appearing a single time and around 1.6% taken by the ten largest. Overall study findings and caveats: Fewer insertions marked abundant cord blood beta clonotypes; young adult naive trended weakly, memory not at all. Low generation-probability sequences were in excess among twin-shared out-of-frame alpha sequences.

These sequences were also reported in another study, on yellow fever vaccine responses in identical twins.

The sequence derives from a woman in her late teens or twenties in good health. Source material: PBMCs.

The CDR3 DNA follows: TGTGCCAGCAGCGTAGGAGATGCTCGAACCGGGGAGCTGTTTTTT. Translating gives CASSVGDARTGELFF. The chain recombines TRBV9 with TRBJ2-2; no clear D. The CDR3 is 15 residues long. The V end was cut by 0 bases, the J end by 5 bases, with 11 bases between. CDR1 SGDLS and CDR2 YYNGEE come from the germline V gene.